The 9 T cell receptor beta chains below come from one sample, sequenced in a study of cytomegalovirus exposure and HLA in healthy donors. In the PCR, 60 Vbeta and 13 Jbeta primers were used. Only in-frame clones appear in the TCRdb table, and some are missing; sequencing was by immunoSEQ multiplex PCR. The profile shows some 100,000 clones, more than 65% of them singletons. Sequencing was carried out using PBMCs. Every receptor here comes from a young woman in good health and CMV-seronegative.

This chain links TRBV18 with TRBJ1-1, with no clear D. This CDR3 is 15 amino acids long. Germline V gene data show CDR1 as KGHSH and CDR2 as LQKENI. V lost 2 bases and J 2 bases, leaving 12 bases between the germline ends. The CDR3 nucleotides are TGTGCCAGCTCACCAATTTCTAGCACCAACACTGAAGCTTTCTTT. It yields the protein CASSPISSTNTEAFF.

The rearrangement joins TRBV5-4 to TRBJ2-5; D might be TRBD2 (6 bases). Germline V gene data show CDR1 as SGHNT and CDR2 as YYREEE (reference sequence). V gave up 4 bases and J gave up 0 bases, with 16 bases separating them. This CDR3 region has 16 residues. In nucleotides, the CDR3 is TGTGCCAGCAGCCAACGTGTAGCGGACTACCAAGAGACCCAGTACTTC. It is translated as CASSQRVADYQETQYF.

The chain uses TRBV10-2 and TRBJ2-7; 11 nucleotides line up with TRBD2. Germline V gene sequence: CDR1 WSHSY, CDR2 SAAADI. The V and J ends lost 5 bases and 0 bases, in that order; junction bases with no gene match: 6. The CDR3 length is 16 residues. The CDR3 here is CASSISGTSGSYEQYF. CDR3 nucleotide sequence: TGCGCCAGCAGTATATCCGGGACTAGCGGCTCCTACGAGCAGTACTTC.

With regard to this clone: At one of its ends the junction is not consistent with the germline gene, which may arise from a read error. This rearrangement joins TRBV27 to TRBJ2-2; D is perhaps TRBD2 (6 bases). Germline loops: CDR1 MNHEY, CDR2 SMNVEV (reference sequence). The CDR3 contains 16 residues. CDR3 bases: TGTGCCAGCAGTTTAGAAGGTGGTTTGAACACCGGGGGGCTGTTTTTT. Its protein product is CASSLEGGLNTGGLFF.

This clone has just a few counts. The chain employs TRBV6-6 and TRBJ2-7; 7 nucleotides line up with TRBD2. CDR1 is MNHNY and CDR2 is SVGAGI in the germline V gene (reference sequence). CDR3 size: 16 residues. The J segment lost 4 bases and the V segment lost 6 bases, leaving 15 bases of the junction unmatched. The CDR3 loop is CASSQADGGTVYEQYF. CDR3 coding DNA: TGTGCCAGCAGCCAGGCTGACGGGGGGACCGTTTACGAGCAGTACTTC.

Only a few counts were recorded for this clone. V is TRBV27 and J is TRBJ2-2, with D uncertain. V dropped 1 base and J dropped 5 bases, with 8 bases sitting between them. Per the germline V gene, CDR1 is MNHEY and CDR2 is SMNVEV (reference sequence). This CDR3 region has 14 residues. The CDR3: CASSLYSGTGELFF. In nucleotides, the CDR3 is TGTGCCAGCAGTTTATATTCCGGGACCGGGGAGCTGTTTTTT.

The gene calls are TRBV7-2 and TRBJ2-7; D is possibly TRBD2 (6 bases). CDR1 and CDR2 (germline): SGHTA, FQGNSA. The CDR3 loop spans 14 amino acids. The V gene lost 3 bases and the J gene lost 0 bases, with 9 bases spanning the gap. CDR3 protein: CASSLGLHSYEQYF. CDR3 coding DNA: TGTGCCAGCAGCTTGGGACTTCACTCCTACGAGCAGTACTTC.

This clone was observed a few times. The rearrangement uses TRBV6-4 and TRBJ2-3, with TRBD2 identical over 8 bases. The germline V gene has CDR1 MRHNA and CDR2 SNTAGT. The length of the CDR3 is 16 residues. The J segment lost 0 bases and the V segment lost 6 bases, leaving 8 bases of the junction unmatched. CDR3 residues: CASSQLAETSTDTQYF. As DNA, the CDR3 is TGTGCCAGCAGCCAACTAGCGGAAACTAGCACAGATACGCAGTATTTT.

The chain has TRBV6-5 and TRBJ2-3, with D maybe TRBD1 (5 bases). Between the trimmed V and J ends, which lost 2 bases and 5 bases, there was a span of 14 bases. Looked up from germline, CDR1 is MNHEY and CDR2 is SVGAGI. The CDR3 consists of 15 residues. CDR3 sequence (DNA): TGTGCCAGCAGTTACGGTCAGGGCCTTGGAGATACGCAGTATTTT. Translating it yields CASSYGQGLGDTQYF.